These 4 T cell receptor beta chains share one sample of origin, sequenced in a study of shared clonotypes between healthy human individuals. The repertoire was sequenced with immunoSEQ multiplex PCR; TCRdb's copy has only in-frame clones and lacks some. Among about 2.4 million clones, 80% to 95% were seen once, and the ten largest hold about 0.34%. Sequencing was done on a sample of naive CD4+ T cells from PBMCs. Subset in this sample: CD45RA+ positively selected. Receptor source: a man between 18 and 35 years old in good health. Some clones in this sample may be carry-over from other donors' samples.

V gene TRBV5-1 combines with J gene TRBJ1-5; 7 bases fit TRBD1. This CDR3 has 15 residues. J gave up 7 bases and V 3 bases, and 10 bases lay outside the gene matches. Germline V gives CDR1 SGHRS, CDR2 YFSETQ. The CDR3 DNA sequence: TGCGCCAGCAGCTACGGGACAGACCCTTCCCAGCCCCAGCATTTT. This sequence encodes CASSYGTDPSQPQHF.

A few counts support this clone. At the DNA level, this CDR3 is encoded by other sequences in the same sample as well. V is TRBV7-3 and J is TRBJ1-1, with D possibly TRBD1 on 5 matching bases. Deletions cut 5 bases from V and 1 base from J, with 8 bases between. The CDR3 sequence is 13 residues long. Germline-derived CDR1 and CDR2 are SGHTA and FQGTGA. CDR3 DNA: TGTGCCAGCAGCCCCACAGGGAACACTGAAGCTTTCTTT. It encodes CASSPTGNTEAFF.

The chain couples TRBV28 to TRBJ2-3, with D unresolved. Germline CDR1 reads MDHEN; CDR2 reads SYDVKM. The CDR3 runs to 14 residues. V gave up 10 bases and J gave up 1 base, with 15 bases separating them. This CDR3 reads CATRNSAGTDTQYF. Here the CDR3 DNA reads TGTGCCACTAGGAACTCGGCGGGCACAGATACGCAGTATTTT.

The CDR3 sequence: CASSENAVGFYGYTF. The CDR3 coding sequence is TGTGCCAGCAGTGAAAATGCGGTGGGCTTCTATGGCTACACCTTC. This chain joins TRBV6-1 and TRBJ1-2; D not certain. V lost 2 bases to trimming and J lost 4 bases, with 14 bases between them. CDR3 length: 15 residues. From germline, CDR1 is MNHNS and CDR2 SASEGT.